This TCR beta chain derives from a study of high-grade serous ovarian cancer treatment subgroups. Tumor samples were obtained before definitive surgery or chemotherapy. TCRdb keeps only in-frame clones here, not all; method: immunoSEQ multiplex PCR. This sample has under 4,000 clones, with almost 80% found just once. V lost 5 bases to trimming and J lost 2 bases, with 18 bases between them. The CDR3 sequence is 16 residues long. CDR1 and CDR2 from the germline V gene are SEHNR and FQNEAQ (reference sequence). This clone was observed once. Sequences were obtained from tumor tissue. This TCR came from a human donor with high-grade serous ovarian cancer. This rearrangement joins TRBV7-9 to TRBJ2-5, with a weak D call TRBD1 (7 bases). CDR3 amino acids: CASSRGVQGGQETQYF. The CDR3 coding sequence is TGTGCCAGCAGCCGTGGTGTGCAGGGGGGTCAAGAGACCCAGTACTTC.